The rows below give T cell receptor beta chains drawn from one sample of a study of CD8+ T cells in alopecia areata. Sequencing was performed with immunoSEQ multiplex PCR; in TCRdb, only in-frame clones are kept and a portion is missing. The sample records 110,000 to 150,000 clones, more than 85% being singletons. The sequencing here drew on CD8+ T cells sorted from blood, taken at week 4, from a patient treated with tofacitinib. The receptors stem from a human donor with alopecia areata. The CDR3 runs from the conserved cysteine through the conserved F or W. The order of the fields is V gene, clone size, D gene, J gene, CDR3 DNA, CDR3 protein. D genes are given only for firm matches. A clone size is listed for some rows: how often the clone was seen (once, few, many), or a class if it is expanded.

v_call: TRBV14
clone_size: .
d_call: .
j_call: TRBJ1-1
cdr3_nt: TGTGCCAGCAGCCAAGAAACCCGGGGACCCCTGAACACTGAAGCTTTCTTT
cdr3_aa: CASSQETRGPLNTEAFF

v_call: TRBV30
clone_size: .
d_call: .
j_call: TRBJ2-6
cdr3_nt: TGTGCCTGGAGTGTACTTAGGTATGGGGCCAACGTCCTGACTTTC
cdr3_aa: CAWSVLRYGANVLTF

v_call: TRBV29-1
clone_size: .
d_call: TRBD2
j_call: TRBJ2-1
cdr3_nt: TGCAGCGTTTCTGGTAGCGGGACCTACAATGAGCAGTTCTTC
cdr3_aa: CSVSGSGTYNEQFF

v_call: TRBV30
clone_size: .
d_call: .
j_call: TRBJ1-1
cdr3_nt: TGTGCCTGGTCCCCCATCGGGGGGAACACTGAAGCTTTCTTT
cdr3_aa: CAWSPIGGNTEAFF

v_call: TRBV7-6
clone_size: .
d_call: TRBD1
j_call: TRBJ2-7
cdr3_nt: TGTGCCAGCAGCCCAAGGGGACAGGAGACCTACGAGCAGTACTTC
cdr3_aa: CASSPRGQETYEQYF

v_call: TRBV5-1
clone_size: few
d_call: .
j_call: TRBJ2-5
cdr3_nt: TGCGCCAGCAGCTCCGCCCCGGGCAGACAAGAGACCCAGTACTTC
cdr3_aa: CASSSAPGRQETQYF

v_call: TRBV27
clone_size: .
d_call: .
j_call: TRBJ2-1
cdr3_nt: TGTGCCAGCAGTTTGTTTCGCGGGAATGAGCAGTTCTTC
cdr3_aa: CASSLFRGNEQFF

v_call: TRBV7-9
clone_size: .
d_call: .
j_call: TRBJ2-2
cdr3_nt: TGTGCCAGCAGCTTAGCGTTTCGGCTCGGGGAGCTGTTTTTT
cdr3_aa: CASSLAFRLGELFF

v_call: TRBV30
clone_size: .
d_call: .
j_call: TRBJ2-2
cdr3_nt: TGTGCCTGGAGTGTTGGGAGTAACACCGGGGAGCTGTTTTTT
cdr3_aa: CAWSVGSNTGELFF

v_call: TRBV30
clone_size: .
d_call: TRBD1
j_call: TRBJ2-7
cdr3_nt: TGTGCCTGGACCCCGGGACAGGACTACGAGCAGTACTTC
cdr3_aa: CAWTPGQDYEQYF

v_call: TRBV29-1
clone_size: .
d_call: .
j_call: TRBJ1-2
cdr3_nt: TGCAGAGTGGATCCGGGGAAGGCCTATGGCTACACCTTC
cdr3_aa: CRVDPGKAYGYTF

v_call: TRBV7-9
clone_size: .
d_call: .
j_call: TRBJ1-1
cdr3_nt: TGTGCCAGCAGCTCCTCGAGGACGGACAAGGGTAGCACTGAAGCTTTCTTT
cdr3_aa: CASSSSRTDKGSTEAFF

v_call: TRBV9
clone_size: few
d_call: TRBD2
j_call: TRBJ2-7
cdr3_nt: TGTGCCAGCAGCGCGGGACTATTCTACGAGCAGTACTTC
cdr3_aa: CASSAGLFYEQYF

v_call: TRBV30
clone_size: .
d_call: .
j_call: TRBJ2-6
cdr3_nt: TGTGCCTGGAGAGGGGCGACGGACCTGACTTTC
cdr3_aa: CAWRGATDLTF

v_call: TRBV6-5
clone_size: few
d_call: TRBD2
j_call: TRBJ2-5
cdr3_nt: TGTGCCAGCAGTACTAGCGGCGGGGAGACCCAGTACTTC
cdr3_aa: CASSTSGGETQYF

v_call: TRBV29-1
clone_size: .
d_call: TRBD2
j_call: TRBJ2-7
cdr3_nt: TGCAGCGTTGTGGGACTAGCAGCCGAGCAGTACTTC
cdr3_aa: CSVVGLAAEQYF

v_call: TRBV7-9
clone_size: .
d_call: .
j_call: TRBJ2-7
cdr3_nt: TGTGCCAGCAGCTCGGATCTGCCCGCCTGGGAGGAGCAGTACTTC
cdr3_aa: CASSSDLPAWEEQYF

v_call: TRBV4-2
clone_size: .
d_call: TRBD1
j_call: TRBJ2-7
cdr3_nt: TGTGCCAGCAGCCAAGAAGGGGGACAGGGCGGCGAGCAGTACTTC
cdr3_aa: CASSQEGGQGGEQYF

v_call: TRBV5-4
clone_size: .
d_call: .
j_call: TRBJ1-1
cdr3_nt: TGTGCCAGCAGCTTAGGGTCCCCCCCGAACACTGAAGCTTTCTTT
cdr3_aa: CASSLGSPPNTEAFF

v_call: TRBV7-6
clone_size: .
d_call: .
j_call: TRBJ2-7
cdr3_nt: TGTGCCAGCAGCATAAGGGGTCCCTACGAGCAGTACTTC
cdr3_aa: CASSIRGPYEQYF

v_call: TRBV29-1
clone_size: .
d_call: .
j_call: TRBJ2-1
cdr3_nt: TGCAGCGTTGCTCAGGGGGACTATCCTTTGGATGAGCAGTTCTTC
cdr3_aa: CSVAQGDYPLDEQFF

v_call: TRBV4-1
clone_size: .
d_call: TRBD2
j_call: TRBJ2-1
cdr3_nt: TGCGCCAGCAGCCAACCGGGACTAGCATACAATGAGCAGTTCTTC
cdr3_aa: CASSQPGLAYNEQFF

v_call: TRBV9
clone_size: .
d_call: .
j_call: TRBJ2-2
cdr3_nt: TGTGCCAGCGGGGTTGCCGGGGAGCTGTTTTTT
cdr3_aa: CASGVAGELFF

v_call: TRBV11-2
clone_size: .
d_call: .
j_call: TRBJ2-7
cdr3_nt: TGTGCCAGCAGCCCCATATGGGCGGACTCCTACGAGCAGTACTTC
cdr3_aa: CASSPIWADSYEQYF

v_call: TRBV18
clone_size: .
d_call: .
j_call: TRBJ2-7
cdr3_nt: TGTGCCAGCTCACGATCGGGCCCAGTGGTCGAGCAGTACTTC
cdr3_aa: CASSRSGPVVEQYF

v_call: TRBV29-1
clone_size: .
d_call: TRBD1
j_call: TRBJ1-2
cdr3_nt: TGCAGCGTTGGGAGACAGGGTAGGAACTATGGCTACACCTTC
cdr3_aa: CSVGRQGRNYGYTF

v_call: TRBV2
clone_size: .
d_call: .
j_call: TRBJ2-7
cdr3_nt: TGTGCCAGCAGTGAAGGGGAATCCTCCCCCTCCTACGAGCAGTACTTC
cdr3_aa: CASSEGESSPSYEQYF

v_call: TRBV7-9
clone_size: .
d_call: TRBD2
j_call: TRBJ2-3
cdr3_nt: TGTGCCAGCAGCTCAACTAGCGGGAGTTTTCGAGATACGCAGTATTTT
cdr3_aa: CASSSTSGSFRDTQYF

v_call: TRBV14
clone_size: .
d_call: .
j_call: TRBJ2-7
cdr3_nt: TGTGCCAGCAGCCAAGTTAATGGGTGGAGGATGAGCGAGCAGTACTTC
cdr3_aa: CASSQVNGWRMSEQYF

v_call: TRBV6-6
clone_size: .
d_call: .
j_call: TRBJ2-7
cdr3_nt: TGTGCCAGCAGTTACTCCCGTACCTACGAGCAGTACTTC
cdr3_aa: CASSYSRTYEQYF

v_call: TRBV27
clone_size: .
d_call: .
j_call: TRBJ2-1
cdr3_nt: TGTGCCAGCAGTTTGGGGGCAGCGCCATACAATGAGCAGTTCTTC
cdr3_aa: CASSLGAAPYNEQFF

v_call: TRBV28
clone_size: once
d_call: .
j_call: TRBJ2-3
cdr3_nt: TGTGCCAGCAGTTTATCGGAGGATACGCAGTATTTT
cdr3_aa: CASSLSEDTQYF

v_call: TRBV16
clone_size: .
d_call: .
j_call: TRBJ1-1
cdr3_nt: TGTGCCAGCAGCCAAGGGATGGGCAGGTCGATGAACACTGAAGCTTTCTTT
cdr3_aa: CASSQGMGRSMNTEAFF

v_call: TRBV4-1
clone_size: .
d_call: TRBD1
j_call: TRBJ1-1
cdr3_nt: TGCGCCAGCAGCCACCCAGGGGGCGGTGAAGCTTTCTTT
cdr3_aa: CASSHPGGGEAFF

v_call: TRBV5-1
clone_size: .
d_call: TRBD2
j_call: TRBJ2-5
cdr3_nt: TGCGCCAGCAGCCCCGGGACTAGCGAAAACCAAGAGACCCAGTACTTC
cdr3_aa: CASSPGTSENQETQYF

v_call: TRBV10-3
clone_size: many
d_call: .
j_call: TRBJ2-7
cdr3_nt: TGTGCCATCAGTGACAGCTCCTACGAGCAGTACTTC
cdr3_aa: CAISDSSYEQYF

v_call: TRBV15
clone_size: .
d_call: TRBD2
j_call: TRBJ2-1
cdr3_nt: TGTGCCACCAGCCTAGAGGGTGAGGGACTATACAATGAGCAGTTCTTC
cdr3_aa: CATSLEGEGLYNEQFF

v_call: TRBV29-1
clone_size: .
d_call: .
j_call: TRBJ2-5
cdr3_nt: TGCAGCGCCACCCCTGCGGAGACCCAGTACTTC
cdr3_aa: CSATPAETQYF

v_call: TRBV5-1
clone_size: .
d_call: .
j_call: TRBJ2-3
cdr3_nt: TGCGCCAGCAGCTTGGCTGGGGGGCTGGATACGCAGTATTTT
cdr3_aa: CASSLAGGLDTQYF

v_call: TRBV4-1
clone_size: .
d_call: .
j_call: TRBJ1-6
cdr3_nt: TGCGCCAGCAGCCGAGCTGGTGATTCACCCCTCCACTTT
cdr3_aa: CASSRAGDSPLHF

v_call: TRBV2
clone_size: once
d_call: .
j_call: TRBJ1-1
cdr3_nt: TGTGCCAGCAGTGTGTCTACGGTTGCTGAAGCTTTCTTT
cdr3_aa: CASSVSTVAEAFF

v_call: TRBV25-1
clone_size: .
d_call: .
j_call: TRBJ2-7
cdr3_nt: TGTGCCAGCAGTGAATGTAACGGGGGTAGATTTTGCTACGAGCAGTACTTC
cdr3_aa: CASSECNGGRFCYEQYF

v_call: TRBV2
clone_size: .
d_call: TRBD2
j_call: TRBJ2-7
cdr3_nt: TGTGCCAGCAGTGAATCTTCGCGAGGGACTAGCGGGAGGGCCCTATCCTACGAGCAGTACTTC
cdr3_aa: CASSESSRGTSGRALSYEQYF

v_call: TRBV6-4
clone_size: .
d_call: TRBD1
j_call: TRBJ2-5
cdr3_nt: TGTGCCAGCAGTGACCAGGGGGCGGAAGAGACCCAGTACTTC
cdr3_aa: CASSDQGAEETQYF